Reported below is one T cell receptor (beta chain). Its antigen is unidentified. The data were obtained in a study of graft-versus-host responses after intestinal transplantation. Study-level background: Recipients were all induced with anti-thymocyte globulin, then given tacrolimus and steroids for 2 to 4 years.

The CDR3 runs 14 residues. With V trimmed by 10 bases and J by 3 bases, 4 bases remained unmatched. Germline CDR1 and CDR2: ENHRY and SYGVKD. Generated by immunoSEQ multiplex PCR, the TCRdb table keeps only in-frame clones and is missing some. The data hold about 130,000 clones, with around 90% observed a single time. The J gene is TRBJ2-5, the V gene TRBV10-3, with TRBD2 matching 14 bases. This TCR was sampled from a human donor who received an intestinal transplant. The sequencing here drew on unstimulated CD4+ T cells sorted from spleen or lymph node cells, taken before intestinal transplant. The CDR3 nucleotides are TGTGCCACCAGACTAGCGGGAGGGGAAGAGACCCAGTACTTC. This gives the protein CATRLAGGEETQYF.